One sample yielded the 3 T cell receptor beta chains listed below, sequenced in a study of T-cell reconstitution after alpha-beta-depleted transplantation in children. Unique molecular identifiers were incorporated into the prepared TCRbeta library. TCRdb analysed the PCR reads with MiXCR anew, one entry per CDR3 protein. The sample yields over 90,000 distinct CDR3 sequences, 7.5% to 9.5% seen once. This specimen consisted of PBMCs, obtained before TCRalphabeta/CD19-depleted stem cell transplant. These receptor sequences come from a boy aged 2 to 10 with acute lymphoblastic leukemia, due to receive a stem cell transplant.

J is TRBJ1-1 and V is TRBV11-2, with D maybe TRBD1 (6 bases). CDR3 length equals 15 residues. Trimming took 1 base from V and 3 from J, leaving 12 bases between them. The germline gives CDR1 SGHAT, CDR2 FQNNGV. The CDR3 is CASSLVVRQDTEAFF. CDR3 nucleotide sequence: TGTGCCAGCAGCTTAGTTGTGAGACAGGACACTGAAGCTTTCTTT.

The chain couples TRBV5-6 to TRBJ2-2, with unresolved D. This CDR3 has 14 amino acids. Germline CDR1 reads SGHDT; CDR2 reads YYEEEE. Trimming took off 0 bases at V and 8 bases at J, with 11 bases between the two ends. For the CDR3, the DNA is TGTGCCAGCAGCTTGGAATTTGCGCGAGGGGAGCTGTTTTTT. Amino acids: CASSLEFARGELFF.

The sample holds many counts of this clonotype. The DNA for the CDR3 is TGTGCCAGCAGCGTAGGGTGGGGTCCCTACGAGCAGTACTTC. As protein: CASSVGWGPYEQYF. The rearrangement joins TRBV9 to TRBJ2-7; D remains ambiguous. Trimming took off 0 bases at V and 2 bases at J, with 9 bases between the two ends. This CDR3 has 14 residues. Germline CDR1 and CDR2: SGDLS and YYNGEE.